The clone carrying this T cell receptor beta chain showed up just a few times. The antigen is not known. This record belongs to a study of cytomegalovirus exposure and HLA in healthy donors. In the PCR, 60 Vbeta and 13 Jbeta primers were used. The table came from immunoSEQ multiplex PCR; TCRdb's copy has only in-frame clones and leaves some out. This sample has about 150,000 clones, with around 73% found just once. General observations from the study: For most TCR beta V segments, an earlier analysis put the productive rate at about 87% or about 30% of the time. The study listed 150 to 200 cytomegalovirus-associated TCR beta chains. Using a false discovery rate of 0.05, a later analysis showed that roughly 16,000 TCR beta sequences were associated with HLA alleles. In vitro work confirmed that three CMV-associated chains recognize CMV antigens.

Sequencing input: PBMCs. The clonotype originates from a woman aged 18-29 years in good health and CMV-seronegative.

CDR3 in DNA: TGCAGCGTTGAAGCCCCCATTTCAGGTCAGGGAAAACTGTTTTTT. Translating it yields CSVEAPISGQGKLFF. The chain uses TRBV29-1 and TRBJ1-4, with D possibly TRBD1 on 5 matching bases. CDR1 and CDR2 (germline): SQVTM, ANQGSEA. The CDR3 is made up of 15 amino acids. V lost 1 base and J lost 10, with 19 bases in between.